These 5 T cell receptor beta chains were sequenced from one sample in a study of OX40 agonist ivuxolimab in advanced cancers. Assay: immunoSEQ multiplex PCR; the TCRdb copy retains only in-frame clones and omits some. The data show over 55,000 clones, 70% to 85% seen once. Sequenced here: CD4+ or CD8+ T cells sorted from blood, sampled in a trial of the OX40 agonist ivuxolimab. Receptors were obtained from an adult with an advanced solid tumor such as melanoma, head and neck, liver or kidney cancer.

The table lists this clone with a few counts. The gene calls are TRBV7-9 and TRBJ2-7, with 10 bases identical to TRBD1. The V segment lost 4 bases and the J segment 4 bases; nucleotides outside the gene matches: 4. Per the germline V gene, CDR1 is SEHNR and CDR2 is FQNEAQ (reference sequence). The CDR3 consists of 14 residues. The CDR3 DNA sequence: TGTGCCAGCAGCTCGACAGGGGGCCGATACGAGCAGTACTTC. Protein product: CASSSTGGRYEQYF.

This sequence joins TRBV2 and TRBJ2-5; 11 bases align to TRBD1. V lost 6 bases, J lost 4 bases, and 7 bases stayed unmatched. CDR3 size: 15 residues. Germline V lookup: CDR1 SNHLY, CDR2 FYNNEI. The CDR3 DNA reads TGTGCCAGCAGCCGCGGACAGGGGGCGGGAGAGACCCAGTACTTC. Encoded protein: CASSRGQGAGETQYF. The full variable domain, its missing parts supplied by reference TRBV2 and TRBJ2-5, is EPEVTQTPSHQVTQMGQEVILRCVPISNHLYFYWYRQILGQKVEFLVSFYNNEISEKSEIFDDQFSVERPDGSNFTLKIRSTKLEDSAMYFCASSRGQGAGETQYFGPGTRLLVL.

This clone showed up just once. Other nucleotide sequences from this sample produce the same CDR3. The V gene is TRBV5-1, the J gene TRBJ2-5; the D gene is possibly TRBD1 (5 bases). Trimming took off 3 bases at V and 2 bases at J, with 8 bases between the two ends. CDR1 is SGHRS and CDR2 is YFSETQ in the germline V gene. The CDR3 sequence is 13 residues long. In DNA, the CDR3 is TGCGCCAGCAGCTCAAGACAGCAAGAGACCCAGTACTTC. Encoded protein: CASSSRQQETQYF.

This clone has more than one count but fewer than ten. V is TRBV9 and J is TRBJ1-6; D call uncertain. The germline gives CDR1 SGDLS, CDR2 YYNGEE. V lost 0 bases and J 0 bases, leaving 4 bases between the germline ends. CDR3 length: 15 residues. In nucleotides, the CDR3 is TGTGCCAGCAGCGTAGGTAGCTCCTATAATTCACCCCTCCACTTT. It encodes CASSVGSSYNSPLHF.

The chain uses TRBV9 and TRBJ1-3; D not resolved. The CDR3 has 16 amino acids. Trimming stripped 4 bases from V and 4 bases from J, with 18 bases between. Per the germline V gene, CDR1 is SGDLS and CDR2 is YYNGEE. The CDR3 bases are TGTGCCAGCAGCATTACCGACCAGAAAATAGGAAACACCATATATTTT. The encoded protein is CASSITDQKIGNTIYF.